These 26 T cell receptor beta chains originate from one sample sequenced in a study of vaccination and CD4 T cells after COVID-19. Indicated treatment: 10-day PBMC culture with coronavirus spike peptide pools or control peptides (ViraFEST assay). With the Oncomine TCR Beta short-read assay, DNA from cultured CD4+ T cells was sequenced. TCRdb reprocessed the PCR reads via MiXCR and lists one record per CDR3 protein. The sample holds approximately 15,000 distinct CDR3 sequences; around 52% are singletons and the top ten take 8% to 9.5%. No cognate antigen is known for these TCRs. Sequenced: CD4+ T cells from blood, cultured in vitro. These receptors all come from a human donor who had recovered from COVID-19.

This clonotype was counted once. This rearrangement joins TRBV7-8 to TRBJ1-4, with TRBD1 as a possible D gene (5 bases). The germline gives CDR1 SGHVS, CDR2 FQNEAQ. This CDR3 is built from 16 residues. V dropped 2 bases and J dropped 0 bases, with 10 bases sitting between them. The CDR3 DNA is TGTGCCAGCAGCTTATTGGGGGGAGCAACTAATGAAAAACTGTTTTTT. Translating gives CASSLLGGATNEKLFF.

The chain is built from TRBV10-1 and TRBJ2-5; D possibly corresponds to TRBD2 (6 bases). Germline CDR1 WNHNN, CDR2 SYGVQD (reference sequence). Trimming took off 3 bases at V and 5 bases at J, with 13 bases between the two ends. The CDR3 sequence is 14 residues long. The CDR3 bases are TGCGCCAGCAGTGACGGGGGAGGTGCGGAGACCCAGTACTTC. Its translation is CASSDGGGAETQYF.

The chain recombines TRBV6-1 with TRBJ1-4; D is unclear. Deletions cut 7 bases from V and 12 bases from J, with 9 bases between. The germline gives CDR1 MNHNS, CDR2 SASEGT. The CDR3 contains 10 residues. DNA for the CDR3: TGTGCCAGCATGGAGGAGGAACTGTTTTTT. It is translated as CASMEEELFF.

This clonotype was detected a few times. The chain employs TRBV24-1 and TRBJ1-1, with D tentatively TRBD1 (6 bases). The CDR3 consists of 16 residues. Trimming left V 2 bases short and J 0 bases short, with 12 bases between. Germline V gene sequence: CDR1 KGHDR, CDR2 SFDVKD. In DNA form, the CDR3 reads TGTGCCACCAGTGATTCCTCGGACAGCCTGAACACTGAAGCTTTCTTT. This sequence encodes CATSDSSDSLNTEAFF.

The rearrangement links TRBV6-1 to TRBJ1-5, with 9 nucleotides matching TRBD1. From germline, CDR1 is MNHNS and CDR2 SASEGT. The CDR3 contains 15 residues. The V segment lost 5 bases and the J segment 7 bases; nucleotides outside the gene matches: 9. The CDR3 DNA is TGTGCCAGCAGTCTTACCCAGGACAGGGGCCAGCCCCAGCATTTT. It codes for CASSLTQDRGQPQHF.

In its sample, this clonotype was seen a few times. The CDR3 sequence is CSTRQKTMNTEAFF. The CDR3 coding sequence is TGCAGCACCAGACAGAAGACCATGAACACTGAAGCTTTCTTT. The V gene is TRBV29-1, the J gene TRBJ1-1; TRBD1 is a possible D gene (5 bases). Trimming removed 8 bases from V and 0 bases from J, with 16 bases in between. The CDR3 has 14 residues. The germline V gene has CDR1 SQVTM and CDR2 ANQGSEA. Variable domain in full (rest from reference TRBV29-1 and TRBJ1-1): SAVISQKPSRDICQRGTSLTIQCQVDSQVTMMFWYRQQPGQSLTLIATANQGSEATYESGFVIDKFPISRPNLTFSTLTVSNMSPEDSSIYLCSTRQKTMNTEAFFGQGTRLTVV.

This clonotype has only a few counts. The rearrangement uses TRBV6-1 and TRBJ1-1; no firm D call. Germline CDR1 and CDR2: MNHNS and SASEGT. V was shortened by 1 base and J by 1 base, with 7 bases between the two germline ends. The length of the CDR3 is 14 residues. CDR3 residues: CASSEEGPNTEAFF. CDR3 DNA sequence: TGTGCCAGCAGTGAAGAGGGTCCGAACACTGAAGCTTTCTTT.

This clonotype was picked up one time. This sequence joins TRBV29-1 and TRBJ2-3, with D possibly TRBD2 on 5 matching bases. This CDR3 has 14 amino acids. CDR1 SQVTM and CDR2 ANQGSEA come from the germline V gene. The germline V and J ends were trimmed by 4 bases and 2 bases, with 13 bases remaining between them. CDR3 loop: CSVVARAFTDTQYF. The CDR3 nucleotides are TGCAGCGTTGTGGCGCGGGCTTTCACAGATACGCAGTATTTT.

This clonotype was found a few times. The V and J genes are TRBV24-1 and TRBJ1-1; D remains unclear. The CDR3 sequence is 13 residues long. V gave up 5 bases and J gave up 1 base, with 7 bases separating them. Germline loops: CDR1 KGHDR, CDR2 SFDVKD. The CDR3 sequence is CATSGQPNTEAFF. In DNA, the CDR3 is TGTGCCACCAGTGGGCAGCCGAACACTGAAGCTTTCTTT.

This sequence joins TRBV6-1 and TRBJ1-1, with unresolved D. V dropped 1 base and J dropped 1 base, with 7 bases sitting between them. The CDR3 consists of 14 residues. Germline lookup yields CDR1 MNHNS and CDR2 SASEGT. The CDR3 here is CASSEVGQNTEAFF. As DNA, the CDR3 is TGTGCCAGCAGTGAAGTAGGGCAGAACACTGAAGCTTTCTTT.

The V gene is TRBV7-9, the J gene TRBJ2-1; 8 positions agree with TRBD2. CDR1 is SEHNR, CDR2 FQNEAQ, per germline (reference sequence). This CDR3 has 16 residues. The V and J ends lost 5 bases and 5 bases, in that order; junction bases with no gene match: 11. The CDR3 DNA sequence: TGTGCCAGCAGCCCCCAAGCGGGAGAGTTAAACAATGAGCAGTTCTTC. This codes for CASSPQAGELNNEQFF. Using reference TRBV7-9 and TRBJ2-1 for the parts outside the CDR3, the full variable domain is DTGVSQNPRHKITKRGQNVTFRCDPISEHNRLYWYRQTLGQGPEFLTYFQNEAQLEKSRLLSDRFSAERPKGSFSTLEIQRTEQGDSAMYLCASSPQAGELNNEQFFGPGTRLTVL.

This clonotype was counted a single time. Written as DNA, the CDR3 is TGTGCCACCAGTTTTAGGGATGGCTACACCTTC. It encodes CATSFRDGYTF. V gene TRBV24-1 combines with J gene TRBJ1-2; D remains unclear. This CDR3 spans 11 amino acids. V was shortened by 6 bases and J by 6 bases, with 7 bases between the two germline ends. CDR1 and CDR2 (germline): KGHDR, SFDVKD.

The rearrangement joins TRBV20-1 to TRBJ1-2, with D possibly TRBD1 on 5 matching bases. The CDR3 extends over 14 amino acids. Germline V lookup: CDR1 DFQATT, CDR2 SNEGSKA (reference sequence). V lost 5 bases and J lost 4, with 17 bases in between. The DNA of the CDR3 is TGCAGTGCTCGACCTACAATCGGGGCCTATGGCTACACCTTC. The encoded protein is CSARPTIGAYGYTF.

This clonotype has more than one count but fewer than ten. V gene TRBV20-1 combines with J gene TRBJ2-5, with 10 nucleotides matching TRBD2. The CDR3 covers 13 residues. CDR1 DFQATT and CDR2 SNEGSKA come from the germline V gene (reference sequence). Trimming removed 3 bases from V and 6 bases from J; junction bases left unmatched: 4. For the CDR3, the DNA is TGCAGTGCTAGTCCTAGCGGGGGACAGACCCAGTACTTC. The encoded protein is CSASPSGGQTQYF.

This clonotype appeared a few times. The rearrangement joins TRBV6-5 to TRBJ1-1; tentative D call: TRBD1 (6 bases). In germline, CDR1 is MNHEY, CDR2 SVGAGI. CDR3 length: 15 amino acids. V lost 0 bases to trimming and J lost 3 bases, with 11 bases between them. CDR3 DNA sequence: TGTGCCAGCAGTTACTCGGGACAATTAGACACTGAAGCTTTCTTT. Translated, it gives CASSYSGQLDTEAFF.

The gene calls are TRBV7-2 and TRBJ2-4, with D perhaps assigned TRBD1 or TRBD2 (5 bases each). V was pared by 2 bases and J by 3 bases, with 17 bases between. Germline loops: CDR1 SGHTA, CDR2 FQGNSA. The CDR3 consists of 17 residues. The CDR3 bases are TGTGCCAGCAGCTTACCCTTCGGGGCGCTTGGCAAAAACATTCAGTACTTC. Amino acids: CASSLPFGALGKNIQYF.

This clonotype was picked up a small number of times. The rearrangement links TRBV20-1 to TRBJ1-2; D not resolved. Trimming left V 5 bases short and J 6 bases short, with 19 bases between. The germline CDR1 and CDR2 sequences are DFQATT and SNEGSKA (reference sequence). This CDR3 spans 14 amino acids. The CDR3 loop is CSAVIQASGNGYTF. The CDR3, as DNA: TGCAGTGCTGTAATCCAGGCGTCGGGAAATGGCTACACCTTC.

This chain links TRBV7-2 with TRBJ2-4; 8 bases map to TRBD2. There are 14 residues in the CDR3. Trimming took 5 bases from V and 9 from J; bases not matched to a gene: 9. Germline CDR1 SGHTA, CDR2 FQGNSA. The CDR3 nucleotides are TGTGCCAGCAGCCCGAATAGCGGGAATGTCATTCAGTACTTC. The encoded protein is CASSPNSGNVIQYF.

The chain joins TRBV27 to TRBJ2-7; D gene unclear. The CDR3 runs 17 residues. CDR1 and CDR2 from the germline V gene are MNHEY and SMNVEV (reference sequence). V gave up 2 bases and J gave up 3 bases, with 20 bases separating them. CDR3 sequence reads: CASSLSAHEAAGYEQYF. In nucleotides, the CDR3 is TGTGCCAGCAGTTTAAGCGCCCATGAGGCCGCCGGCTACGAGCAGTACTTC.

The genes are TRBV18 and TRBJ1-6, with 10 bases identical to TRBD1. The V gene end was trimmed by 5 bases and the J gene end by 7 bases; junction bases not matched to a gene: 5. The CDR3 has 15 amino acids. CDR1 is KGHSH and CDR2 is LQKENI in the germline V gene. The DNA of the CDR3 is TGTGCCAGCTCATCCGACAGGGGGCACAATTCACCCCTCCACTTT. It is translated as CASSSDRGHNSPLHF.

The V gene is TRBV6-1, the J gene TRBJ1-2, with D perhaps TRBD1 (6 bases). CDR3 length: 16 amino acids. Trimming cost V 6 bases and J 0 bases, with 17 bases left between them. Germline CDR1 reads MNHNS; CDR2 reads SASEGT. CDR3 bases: TGTGCCAGCAGAATATACCCGACAGGAGCTAACTATGGCTACACCTTC. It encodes CASRIYPTGANYGYTF.

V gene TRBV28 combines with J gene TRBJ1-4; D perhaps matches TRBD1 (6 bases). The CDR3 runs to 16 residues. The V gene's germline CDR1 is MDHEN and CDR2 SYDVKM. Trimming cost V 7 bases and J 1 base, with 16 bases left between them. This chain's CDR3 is CASMGGRYRTNEKLFF. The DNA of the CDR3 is TGTGCCAGCATGGGGGGCCGCTATAGAACTAATGAAAAACTGTTTTTT.

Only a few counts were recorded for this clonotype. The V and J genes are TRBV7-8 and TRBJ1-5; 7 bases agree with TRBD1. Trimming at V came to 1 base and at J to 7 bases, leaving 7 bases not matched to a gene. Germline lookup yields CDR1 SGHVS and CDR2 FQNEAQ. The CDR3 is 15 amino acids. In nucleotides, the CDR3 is TGTGCCAGCAGCTTAGGGACAGGTCAGGGCCAGCCCCAGCATTTT. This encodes CASSLGTGQGQPQHF.

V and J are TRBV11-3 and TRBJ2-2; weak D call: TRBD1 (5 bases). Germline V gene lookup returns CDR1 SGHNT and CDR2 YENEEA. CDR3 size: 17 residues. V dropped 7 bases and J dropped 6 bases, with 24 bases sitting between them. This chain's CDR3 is CASNPRGFDGSAGELFF. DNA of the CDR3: TGTGCCAGCAACCCAAGGGGTTTCGACGGTTCGGCCGGGGAGCTGTTTTTT.

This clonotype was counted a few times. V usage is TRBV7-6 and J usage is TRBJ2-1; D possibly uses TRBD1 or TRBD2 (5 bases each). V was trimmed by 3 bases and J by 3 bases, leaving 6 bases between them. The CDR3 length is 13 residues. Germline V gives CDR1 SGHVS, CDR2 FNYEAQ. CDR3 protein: CASSLGDYNEQFF. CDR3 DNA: TGTGCCAGCAGCTTGGGGGACTACAATGAGCAGTTCTTC.

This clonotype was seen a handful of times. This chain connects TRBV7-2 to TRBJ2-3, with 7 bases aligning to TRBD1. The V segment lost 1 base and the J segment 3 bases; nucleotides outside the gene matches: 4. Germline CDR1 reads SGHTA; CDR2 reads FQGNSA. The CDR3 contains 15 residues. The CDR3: CASSLVQGWTDTQYF. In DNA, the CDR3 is TGTGCCAGCAGCTTAGTACAGGGGTGGACAGATACGCAGTATTTT. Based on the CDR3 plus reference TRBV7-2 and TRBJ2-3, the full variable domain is GAGVSQSPSNKVTEKGKDVELRCDPISGHTALYWYRQSLGQGLEFLIYFQGNSAPDKSGLPSDRFSAERTGGSVSTLTIQRTQQEDSAVYLCASSLVQGWTDTQYFGPGTRLTVL.